Listed below are T cell receptor beta chains from one sample, sequenced in a study of early T cells in non-severe SARS-CoV-2 infection. Via MiXCR, TCRdb re-called the 5' RACE reads, giving one row per CDR3 protein. Of some 55,000 distinct CDR3 sequences in the sample, 10% to 15% were seen once. Sequences were derived from whole blood, sampled at baseline. These TCRs come from an adult who was a healthcare worker with PCR-confirmed SARS-CoV-2 infection or an uninfected control (not recorded which). Each CDR3 is given without its conserved first and last residue. Each record gives: J gene, clone size, V gene, CDR3 protein. Only some rows state a clone size, as once, few, many or a class for expanded clones.

>TRBJ1-5|.|TRBV15
ATSRGFRPQH
>TRBJ2-3|few|TRBV12-5
ASGFSPDGVVSTDTQY
>TRBJ2-7|.|TRBV7-9
ASSSRDSDRQY
>TRBJ2-1|.|TRBV11-2
ASRYKAGTANNNEQF
>TRBJ2-5|.|TRBV28
ASSPTDKTQY
>TRBJ2-3|few|TRBV7-9
ASSSYRDTDTQY
>TRBJ2-7|few|TRBV20-1
SARELAGVGGYEQY
>TRBJ1-1|.|TRBV4-3
ASSHGGRLTEAF
>TRBJ1-1|few|TRBV6-5
ASSPLGTGVGAF
>TRBJ1-1|few|TRBV7-2
ASSRPGQYTEAF
>TRBJ2-4|few|TRBV29-1
SVGRTGLNIQY
>TRBJ2-3|few|TRBV18
ASSPPGRGGTDTQY
>TRBJ2-5|.|TRBV24-1
ATSESLGGGSFQETQY
>TRBJ2-1|many|TRBV7-2
ASSQGLAGSSNEQF
>TRBJ2-4|.|TRBV6-6
ASSRQDIQY
>TRBJ1-2|few|TRBV6-2/TRBV6-3
ASSSSPGQGHGYT
>TRBJ2-4|.|TRBV28
ASEVQGLPKNIQY
>TRBJ2-7|.|TRBV5-4
ASSLFQRETNEQY
>TRBJ2-2|.|TRBV12-3/TRBV12-4
ASSRTEADGELF
>TRBJ1-5|few|TRBV5-1
ASSRTGGGNQPQH
>TRBJ2-5|few|TRBV6-2/TRBV6-3
ASSLRRTQQETQY
>TRBJ1-1|few|TRBV29-1
SVVAGVTEAF
>TRBJ2-3|many|TRBV20-1
SAPGGGSTDTQY
>TRBJ1-2|few|TRBV20-1
SARVADLNYGYT
>TRBJ2-3|many|TRBV12-3/TRBV12-4
ASSPSTRGTDTQY
>TRBJ2-7|few|TRBV9
ASSTGTSGYEQY
>TRBJ1-2|.|TRBV11-2
ASSRTASYGYT
>TRBJ2-1|.|TRBV3-1
AKGLAGARDNEQF
>TRBJ1-4|few|TRBV7-2
ASSLTREKLF
>TRBJ2-5|.|TRBV20-1
SARLPTGRETQY
>TRBJ2-7|many|TRBV25-1
ASSPVGYSYEQY
>TRBJ2-5|few|TRBV20-1
SGPSPGGETQY
>TRBJ2-2|many|TRBV5-5
ASSGGSMLTNTGELF
>TRBJ1-1|.|TRBV20-1
SAIGATRGPGAEAF
>TRBJ2-2|many|TRBV7-2
ASSLVRARLTTGELF
>TRBJ2-2|many|TRBV12-3/TRBV12-4
ASSLSRQVAGELF
>TRBJ2-1|.|TRBV29-1
SVRDNEQF
>TRBJ2-5|.|TRBV11-3
ASSSGQPQETQY
>TRBJ2-7|.|TRBV6-5
ASSYSTPLADPYEQY
>TRBJ2-3|.|TRBV6-1
ASSGSGGHTDTQY
>TRBJ1-2|.|TRBV28
ASRTGGNYGYT
>TRBJ2-6|many|TRBV28
ASSSPSPTLSGANVLT
>TRBJ2-1|.|TRBV2
ASIQSRSYNEQF
>TRBJ1-6|once|TRBV18
ASSEEWNNSPLH
>TRBJ2-5|many|TRBV27
ASSSVGSQETQY
>TRBJ2-1|.|TRBV7-2
ASSFSWIAGAAGEQF
>TRBJ2-3|few|TRBV14
ASSHLSSDTQY
>TRBJ1-1|few|TRBV2
ASGGRGGARTEAF
>TRBJ1-5|few|TRBV27
ASSLLGAGQPQH
>TRBJ1-2|.|TRBV12-3/TRBV12-4
ASSLLQGGYGYT
>TRBJ2-3|.|TRBV4-2
ASSQEAPGTSGRVSTDTQY
>TRBJ2-7|.|TRBV3-1
ASSQSGLAGFYEQY
>TRBJ1-1|few|TRBV11-1
ASSLGHMNTEAF
>TRBJ2-1|few|TRBV28
ASSGVLAGGYNEQF
>TRBJ2-3|.|TRBV20-1
SAPNRINQGADTQY
>TRBJ2-3|few|TRBV10-1
ASSALAGGPDTQY
>TRBJ1-6|.|TRBV28
ASTLGRVNSPLH